These 21 T cell receptor beta chains originate from one sample sequenced in a study of blood T cell repertoires in COVID-19. Measured with immunoSEQ multiplex PCR; TCRdb has only the in-frame clones, and not every one. The sample includes about 220,000 clones, roughly 86% of them seen just once. Sequencing was performed on peripheral blood. Receptors were obtained from a woman between 45 and 60 years old with COVID-19, enrolled during active disease.

The chain recombines TRBV5-5 with TRBJ1-2, with D tentatively TRBD1 (5 bases). CDR1 and CDR2 from the germline V gene are SGHKS and YYEKEE (reference sequence). Between the trimmed V and J ends, which lost 3 bases and 4 bases, there was a span of 13 bases. This CDR3 comprises 14 residues. The CDR3 spells CASSSAGTGYGYTF. The CDR3 bases are TGTGCCAGCAGCTCTGCGGGGACCGGCTATGGCTACACCTTC.

The rearrangement links TRBV28 to TRBJ2-5; D is perhaps TRBD1 (5 bases). Germline lookup yields CDR1 MDHEN and CDR2 SYDVKM. This CDR3 has 13 residues. Trimming pared 8 bases from V and 4 bases from J, leaving 14 bases between. In nucleotides, the CDR3 is TGTGCCAGCGGCTCAGCAGGGCGAGAGACCCAGTACTTC. Protein: CASGSAGRETQYF.

V gene TRBV12-5 combines with J gene TRBJ2-2; no clear D. The CDR3 has 15 amino acids. Trimming stripped 3 bases from V and 2 bases from J, with 10 bases between. Germline lookup yields CDR1 LGHNT and CDR2 FRNRAP. The CDR3 reads CASGFWSGNTGELFF. CDR3 bases: TGTGCTAGTGGTTTTTGGTCAGGTAACACCGGGGAGCTGTTTTTT.

The chain uses TRBV19 and TRBJ2-5; no definite D call. CDR3 length: 13 amino acids. CDR1 and CDR2 from the germline V gene are LNHDA and SQIVND (reference sequence). V lost 8 bases, J lost 0 bases, and 10 bases lay in between. CDR3 nucleotide sequence: TGTGCCAGTTCAGCGTTGTACCAAGAGACCCAGTACTTC. Amino acid sequence: CASSALYQETQYF. Drawing the rest from reference TRBV19 and TRBJ2-5, the complete variable domain is DGGITQSPKYLFRKEGQNVTLSCEQNLNHDAMYWYRQDPGQGLRLIYYSQIVNDFQKGDIAEGYSVSREKKESFPLTVTSAQKNPTAFYLCASSALYQETQYFGPGTRLLVL.

The chain employs TRBV2 and TRBJ1-2; D ambiguous. The CDR3 covers 14 residues. V was trimmed by 4 bases and J by 9 bases, leaving 18 bases between them. Germline CDR1 is SNHLY and CDR2 is FYNNEI. CDR3: CASSGWSAVISYTF. The CDR3 region has the DNA TGTGCCAGCAGTGGCTGGTCCGCGGTTATTAGCTACACCTTC.

V usage is TRBV5-6 and J usage is TRBJ2-1; TRBD2 matches 14 bases. The CDR3 totals 17 residues. Germline values: CDR1 SGHDT, CDR2 YYEEEE. The junction had 8 bases not matched to a gene; V was cut back by 4 bases and J by 5 bases. The CDR3 bases are TGTGCCAGCAGCCCCAGACTAGCGGGGGGGCCCGACAATGAGCAGTTCTTC. Residues: CASSPRLAGGPDNEQFF.

This clone appeared once. The chain employs TRBV29-1 and TRBJ2-5; 8 nucleotides agree with TRBD2. CDR3 size: 14 residues. Trimming removed 3 bases from V and 5 bases from J; junction bases left unmatched: 8. Germline V gives CDR1 SQVTM, CDR2 ANQGSEA. This chain's CDR3 is CSVDRRGVWETQYF. The CDR3 DNA sequence: TGCAGCGTTGATCGGCGGGGGGTCTGGGAGACCCAGTACTTC.

The CDR3 nucleotides read TGTGCCAGCAGCTTAGCAGGGGTGGCCCACTATAATTCACCCCTCCACTTT. It codes for CASSLAGVAHYNSPLHF. The rearrangement joins TRBV11-2 to TRBJ1-6; TRBD1 might be the D (6 bases). V was pared by 1 base and J by 3 bases, with 13 bases between. The CDR3 loop spans 17 amino acids. Germline-derived CDR1 and CDR2 are SGHAT and FQNNGV.

The chain uses TRBV28 and TRBJ2-3, with D tentatively TRBD2 (6 bases). Germline CDR1 reads MDHEN; CDR2 reads SYDVKM. The V and J ends lost 10 bases and 1 base respectively, with 12 bases between them. The length of the CDR3 is 13 residues. The CDR3 coding sequence is TGTGCCACTCAACGCGGGGGCACAGATACGCAGTATTTT. Translated, it gives CATQRGGTDTQYF.

The chain uses TRBV20-1 and TRBJ1-2; D gene uncertain. The CDR3 loop spans 10 amino acids. V was pared by 4 bases and J by 6 bases, with 6 bases between. Germline values: CDR1 DFQATT, CDR2 SNEGSKA (reference sequence). The CDR3 sequence is CSATSDGYTF. For the CDR3, the DNA is TGCAGTGCTACCAGTGATGGCTACACCTTC.

This clone was seen a few times. The chain carries TRBV5-1 and TRBJ1-2; the D gene is possibly TRBD1 (5 bases). CDR1 SGHRS and CDR2 YFSETQ come from the germline V gene. V shed 6 bases and J shed 5 bases, with 14 bases lying between them. This CDR3 is 13 amino acids long. CDR3 nucleotides: TGCGCCAGCAACGGGGGAGCACATTATGGCTACACCTTC. Translation: CASNGGAHYGYTF.

The J gene is TRBJ2-5, the V gene TRBV13, with D possibly matching TRBD2 (5 bases). The germline CDR1 and CDR2 sequences are PRHDT and FYEKMQ (reference sequence). V lost 4 bases and J lost 4, with 16 bases in between. This CDR3 comprises 15 residues. The CDR3 here is CASSSLLGVGETQYF. The CDR3 nucleotides read TGTGCCAGCAGCTCCCTCCTCGGGGTGGGAGAGACCCAGTACTTC.

The genes are TRBV4-1 and TRBJ2-7; a weak D match, TRBD1 (6 bases). This CDR3 comprises 14 residues. The V gene's germline CDR1 is MGHRA and CDR2 YSYEKL. Trimming shortened V by 4 bases and J by 0 bases, and 10 bases separated the two germline ends. The CDR3 DNA follows: TGCGCCAGCAGCCTCCGACAGGACTCCTACGAGCAGTACTTC. Amino acids: CASSLRQDSYEQYF.

The V gene is TRBV7-2, the J gene TRBJ2-4; 7 bases are a match to TRBD1. V lost 5 bases, J lost 7 bases, and 11 bases stayed unmatched. In germline, CDR1 is SGHTA, CDR2 FQGNSA. This CDR3 region has 15 residues. The chain's CDR3 is CASSIRQGVANIQYF. In DNA, the CDR3 is TGTGCCAGCAGCATAAGACAGGGAGTAGCGAACATTCAGTACTTC.

The chain uses TRBV6-4 and TRBJ1-2; D not resolved. Germline-derived CDR1 and CDR2 are MRHNA and SNTAGT. V was clipped by 0 bases and J by 5 bases, with 4 bases between them. This CDR3 contains 12 residues. The chain's CDR3 is CASSDSVYGYTF. The DNA of the CDR3 is TGTGCCAGCAGTGACTCCGTTTATGGCTACACCTTC.

This chain links TRBV27 with TRBJ2-1; the D gene is possibly TRBD2 (6 bases). V shed 5 bases and J shed 4 bases, with 24 bases lying between them. The CDR3 length is 18 residues. Germline values: CDR1 MNHEY, CDR2 SMNVEV (reference sequence). This CDR3 is CASSPLAGGRALYNEQFF. CDR3 bases: TGTGCCAGCAGTCCTCTCGCCGGAGGGAGAGCGCTTTACAATGAGCAGTTCTTC.

V and J are TRBV29-1 and TRBJ1-2; the D is unclear. Trimming took off 5 bases at V and 6 bases at J, with 7 bases between the two ends. Germline loops: CDR1 SQVTM, CDR2 ANQGSEA. The CDR3 loop spans 10 amino acids. Here the CDR3 DNA reads TGCAGCGTTTTCATAGATGGCTACACCTTC. Amino acids: CSVFIDGYTF. Drawing the rest from reference TRBV29-1 and TRBJ1-2, the complete variable domain is SAVISQKPSRDICQRGTSLTIQCQVDSQVTMMFWYRQQPGQSLTLIATANQGSEATYESGFVIDKFPISRPNLTFSTLTVSNMSPEDSSIYLCSVFIDGYTFGSGTRLTVV.

The chain combines TRBV7-6 with TRBJ2-7; TRBD1 matches 7 bases. The germline V gene has CDR1 SGHVS and CDR2 FNYEAQ. After removal of 2 bases from V and 0 bases from J, the junction contained 4 bases not matched to a gene. This CDR3 comprises 15 residues. The CDR3 sequence is CASSLTRDSSYEQYF. The CDR3 region has the DNA TGTGCCAGCAGCTTAACCCGGGACAGCTCCTACGAGCAGTACTTC. Filled out from reference TRBV7-6 and TRBJ2-7, the complete variable domain reads GAGVSQSPRYKVTKRGQDVALRCDPISGHVSLYWYRQALGQGPEFLTYFNYEAQQDKSGLPNDRFSAERPEGSISTLTIQRTEQRDSAMYRCASSLTRDSSYEQYFGPGTRLTVT.

This clone was counted between two and nine times. The chain combines TRBV7-9 with TRBJ1-1; 7 nucleotides line up with TRBD1. V lost 6 bases to trimming and J lost 8 bases; unmatched junction nucleotides: 9. Germline V lookup: CDR1 SEHNR, CDR2 FQNEAQ (reference sequence). The CDR3 consists of 13 residues. The CDR3, as DNA: TGTGCCAGCAGTCAAGACAGGGCCACGGAAGCTTTCTTT. It translates to CASSQDRATEAFF.

This chain links TRBV28 with TRBJ1-5, with TRBD1 as a possible D gene (5 bases). This CDR3 has 15 residues. Trimming cost V 7 bases and J 2 bases, with 15 bases left between them. The germline V gene has CDR1 MDHEN and CDR2 SYDVKM. The CDR3 nucleotides are TGTGCCAGCACACAAACCGGGACTCGCAATCAGCCCCAGCATTTT. Protein: CASTQTGTRNQPQHF. Supplemented by reference TRBV28 and TRBJ1-5, the full variable domain reads DVKVTQSSRYLVKRTGEKVFLECVQDMDHENMFWYRQDPGLGLRLIYFSYDVKMKEKGDIPEGYSVSREKKERFSLILESASTNQTSMYLCASTQTGTRNQPQHFGDGTRLSIL.

The gene calls are TRBV6-5 and TRBJ1-3; no clear D. Germline loops: CDR1 MNHEY, CDR2 SVGAGI. This CDR3 has 13 residues. V was clipped by 6 bases and J by 5 bases, with 11 bases between them. The CDR3 nucleotides read TGTGCCAGCAGCCTAGCTCCCAGAAACACCATATATTTT. It specifies CASSLAPRNTIYF.